This T cell receptor beta chain was retrieved from a study of T cell changes during pregnancy in multiple sclerosis. The V and J ends lost 4 bases and 4 bases respectively, with 13 bases between them. The CDR3 is 14 amino acids. Germline V lookup: CDR1 SGHRS, CDR2 YFSETQ. The protocol was immunoSEQ multiplex PCR, while the TCRdb copy is restricted to in-frame clones and leaves out a portion. The table lists about 44,000 clones, 92% of them singletons, with under 1.5% in the top ten. This clonotype was sampled from a female donor with multiple sclerosis, enrolled in a pregnancy study. Sequencing input: peripheral blood. V and J are TRBV5-1 and TRBJ2-3; no clear D gene. The CDR3 coding sequence is TGCGCCAGCAGCAATCCCCTTGGGGCAGATACGCAGTATTTT. Translating it yields CASSNPLGADTQYF. The full variable domain, its missing parts supplied by reference TRBV5-1 and TRBJ2-3, is KAGVTQTPRYLIKTRGQQVTLSCSPISGHRSVSWYQQTPGQGLQFLFEYFSETQRNKGNFPGRFSGRQFSNSRSEMNVSTLELGDSALYLCASSNPLGADTQYFGPGTRLTVL.